The text below deals with one T cell receptor (beta chain). A read error is possible here, since a much larger clone lies one base away. The TCR beta CDR3 region was amplified by multiplex PCR employing 32 V and 13 J primers. TCRdb reprocessed the multiplex PCR reads with MiXCR, giving one entry per CDR3 protein. The top ten clones hold approximately 11% of a sample with more than 9,500 distinct CDR3 sequences, roughly 32% of them seen once. Germline CDR1 and CDR2: SNHLY and FYNNEI. The CDR3 totals 13 residues. The record originates from a study of immune heterogeneity within non-small cell lung tumors. About the research overall: In total, the tumors were 4 squamous cell carcinomas, some ten non-squamous carcinomas and 1 not otherwise specified.

As template, the study used bulk tumor genomic DNA at around 630 ng per sample. Biopsies that were spaced far apart were taken, several per primary tumor, during surgery. Patients went through curative surgery, and their non-small cell lung cancer was untreated and newly diagnosed. Donors comprised surgical patients with newly diagnosed non-small cell lung cancer, operated on with curative intent. The receptor was isolated from a man between 60 and 75 years old with non-small cell lung cancer. The sample consisted of lung tumor tissue. The V gene is TRBV2, the J gene TRBJ2-1; no reliable D call. The CDR3 sequence is CVSSVNRYNEQFF. The CDR3 DNA sequence: TGTGTCAGCAGTGTAAATAGGTACAATGAGCAGTTCTTC.